Listed below are T cell receptor beta chains from one sample, sequenced in a study of PD-1 blockade in classical Hodgkin lymphoma. TCRdb's copy holds only in-frame clones and misses some; the assay was immunoSEQ multiplex PCR. The repertoire holds about 41,000 clones, with about two thirds as singletons. The sample in question was peripheral blood mononuclear cells (PBMCs), obtained before the fourth cycle of nivolumab. These receptors all come from a human donor with classical Hodgkin lymphoma. Both conserved end residues are part of each CDR3. The D gene is left open where the match is weak. Clone size is stated in some rows and not others, as once, few, many or a class when expanded.

size | J | D | V | DNA | CDR3
- | TRBJ2-2 | - | TRBV7-9 | TGTGCCAGCAGCTTCGTGGGGGGAACCGGGGAGCTGTTTTTT | CASSFVGGTGELFF
- | TRBJ2-1 | - | TRBV5-4 | TGTGCCAGCAGCTTGAGACCCGAAGGAGGTGAGCAGTTCTTC | CASSLRPEGGEQFF
few | TRBJ1-2 | - | TRBV7-9 | TGTGCCAGCAGCCTAGGACATGACTATGGCTACACCTTC | CASSLGHDYGYTF
- | TRBJ2-2 | - | TRBV6-5 | TGTGCCAGCAGTGGGGGGACTTTCACCGGGGAGCTGTTTTTT | CASSGGTFTGELFF
- | TRBJ1-4 | - | TRBV7-8 | TGTGCCAGCAGCTGGGGGGGGAAGGAAAAACTGTTTTTT | CASSWGGKEKLFF
- | TRBJ2-5 | TRBD1 | TRBV5-1 | TGCGCCAGCAGCCGAACAGGGGCTCCAGAGACCCAGTACTTC | CASSRTGAPETQYF
- | TRBJ1-5 | - | TRBV6-1 | TGTGCCAGCAGTGAACTACTGACAGAACCAAATCGGCCCCAGCATTTT | CASSELLTEPNRPQHF
- | TRBJ2-1 | TRBD1 | TRBV7-6 | TGTGCCAGCAGCTGGCCCAAGGGACAGAGCAACAATGAGCAGTTCTTC | CASSWPKGQSNNEQFF
- | TRBJ1-4 | - | TRBV6-5 | TGTGCCAGCAGTTACTTGGGGGGGACTAATGAAAAACTGTTTTTT | CASSYLGGTNEKLFF
- | TRBJ2-5 | TRBD2 | TRBV7-2 | TGTGCCAGCAGCTTTACGGGGGGGCCGGAGACCCAGTACTTC | CASSFTGGPETQYF
- | TRBJ1-1 | - | TRBV14 | TGTGCCAGCAGCCATAAAATTACAGGGAGGGCTTTCTTT | CASSHKITGRAFF
- | TRBJ1-1 | TRBD1 | TRBV19 | TGTGCCAGTAGTTCCTCCCCCCTGATCCAGGGGGCGAGTCGGAACACTGAAGCTTTCTTT | CASSSSPLIQGASRNTEAFF
once | TRBJ2-7 | TRBD1 | TRBV7-6 | TGTGCCAGCAGCTTACTCGCACAACAGGGGGCACACGAGCAGTACTTC | CASSLLAQQGAHEQYF
medium-sized | TRBJ1-1 | - | TRBV7-3 | TGTGCCAGCAGCTTACCGGGACCTGTGAACACTGAAGCTTTCTTT | CASSLPGPVNTEAFF
few | TRBJ1-1 | - | TRBV30 | TGTGCCTGGAGTACCTGGGGGGAGAACACTGAAGCTTTCTTT | CAWSTWGENTEAFF
- | TRBJ2-4 | - | TRBV19 | TGTGCCAGTAGTTTAGGGGACATTCAGTACTTC | CASSLGDIQYF
- | TRBJ2-1 | TRBD2 | TRBV2 | TGTGCCAGCAGTGTACCTAGCGGGGGCTACAATGAGCAGTTCTTC | CASSVPSGGYNEQFF
- | TRBJ2-5 | TRBD1 | TRBV7-9 | TGTGCCAGCAGCTTGAACAGGGGGCCCCTCCAAGAGACCCAGTACTTC | CASSLNRGPLQETQYF
- | TRBJ1-5 | - | TRBV5-6 | TGTGCCAGCAGCCTGAGAGGGCCGGCGAATCAGCCCCAGCATTTT | CASSLRGPANQPQHF
- | TRBJ2-3 | TRBD2 | TRBV9 | TGTGCCAGCAGCGTAGGGCTAGCGGGGTTCACAGATACGCAGTATTTT | CASSVGLAGFTDTQYF
few | TRBJ2-7 | - | TRBV7-2 | TGTGCCAGCAGCGCGGGGACTCTCTACGAGCAGTACTTC | CASSAGTLYEQYF
- | TRBJ2-2 | - | TRBV4-2 | TGTGCCAGCAGCCATGGTTGGGTACAGGTCGGGGAGCTGTTTTTT | CASSHGWVQVGELFF
- | TRBJ1-4 | TRBD1 | TRBV7-6 | TGTGCCAGCAGCTTAGAATTCGCCGGGACAGAAGGGGAAAAACTGTTTTTT | CASSLEFAGTEGEKLFF
- | TRBJ2-5 | TRBD1 | TRBV2 | TGTGCCAGCAGTGACCTTGACAGGGGGGAAGAGACCCAGTACTTC | CASSDLDRGEETQYF
- | TRBJ1-2 | - | TRBV6-1 | TGTGCCAGCAGTGATGGGGGCCTCTATGGCTACACCTTC | CASSDGGLYGYTF
few | TRBJ2-7 | - | TRBV19 | TGTGCCAGTAGTGGGCTTGGGTACAACGAGCAGTACTTC | CASSGLGYNEQYF
- | TRBJ1-5 | - | TRBV6-6 | TGTGCCAGCAGTTGGACGTCCAATCAGCCCCAGCATTTT | CASSWTSNQPQHF
few | TRBJ1-2 | - | TRBV7-8 | TGTGCCAGCAGCTTAGGACATAAGGCTGGGGGTTCGTTTGTCAGCTACACCTTC | CASSLGHKAGGSFVSYTF
few | TRBJ2-3 | TRBD2 | TRBV27 | TGTGCCAGCAGTCCGACTAGCGGGGGTGGCACAGATACGCAGTATTTT | CASSPTSGGGTDTQYF
- | TRBJ2-7 | TRBD1 | TRBV13 | TGTGCCAGCAGCTTAGGTGTACCTGGGACAGGGAAAACCTACGAGCAGTACTTC | CASSLGVPGTGKTYEQYF
- | TRBJ1-1 | - | TRBV20-1 | TGCAGTGCTCCAACAGACACTGAAGCTTTCTTT | CSAPTDTEAFF
few | TRBJ2-7 | TRBD2 | TRBV2 | TGTGCCAGCAGTGACGGGGGGTTCAACGAGCAGTACTTC | CASSDGGFNEQYF
- | TRBJ2-2 | - | TRBV6-4 | TGTGCCAGCAGTGACTCGACAGAATCCGGGGAGCTGTTTTTT | CASSDSTESGELFF
- | TRBJ2-3 | TRBD1 | TRBV5-1 | TGCGCCAGTTGGGGGACAGGGGAGACAGATATGCAGTATTTT | CASWGTGETDMQYF
- | TRBJ2-2 | - | TRBV2 | TGTGCCAGCAGGAGAGCGGAAAACACCGGGGAGCTGTTTTTT | CASRRAENTGELFF
- | TRBJ1-5 | - | TRBV7-6 | TGTGCCAGCAGCTTTCTTGGGGGGCTGGACCAGCCCCAGCATTTT | CASSFLGGLDQPQHF
- | TRBJ2-5 | TRBD1 | TRBV19 | TGTGCCAGTAGTAGGCTACCGGGACAGGAAGAGACCCAGTACTTC | CASSRLPGQEETQYF
once | TRBJ1-6 | TRBD1 | TRBV6-1 | TGTGCCAGCAGTGAACCGGTATTTAGGACAGGGTCGAATTCACCCCTCCACTTT | CASSEPVFRTGSNSPLHF
- | TRBJ1-2 | TRBD1 | TRBV7-2 | TGTGCCAGCAGCTTAGATATGGGACAGGGGCGCTCCTACACCTTC | CASSLDMGQGRSYTF
once | TRBJ1-2 | - | TRBV28 | TGTGCCAGCAGTCTTATGGGGGGAGGAGGAGGTTATGGCTACACCTTC | CASSLMGGGGGYGYTF
few | TRBJ1-6 | TRBD1 | TRBV2 | TGTGCCAGCAGTGACACAGGGGATTCACCCCTCCACTTT | CASSDTGDSPLHF
- | TRBJ2-7 | - | TRBV5-4 | TGTGCCAGCAGCTTTTATCAGGGATCCCACGAGCAGTACTTC | CASSFYQGSHEQYF
few | TRBJ1-2 | TRBD1 | TRBV27 | TGTGCCAGCATACCCCCCGGGACAGCAAACTATGGCTACACCTTC | CASIPPGTANYGYTF
- | TRBJ2-6 | - | TRBV7-2 | TGTGCCAGCAGCCGGCGGGCTGGGGCCAACGTCCTGACTTTC | CASSRRAGANVLTF
few | TRBJ1-1 | - | TRBV27 | TGTGCCAGCAGTTTCCGCTTTACTGGTCTCCCGGACACTGAAGCTTTCTTT | CASSFRFTGLPDTEAFF
- | TRBJ1-5 | - | TRBV9 | TGTGCCAGCAGCGTAGGGGGGAGCAATCAGCCCCAGCATTTT | CASSVGGSNQPQHF
few | TRBJ2-5 | - | TRBV5-5 | TGTGCCAGCAGTGGGGCGGACAGCGTATTCCAAGAGACCCAGTACTTC | CASSGADSVFQETQYF
- | TRBJ2-3 | - | TRBV30 | TGTGCCTGGAGTGTACGGCTAGACACAGATACGCAGTATTTT | CAWSVRLDTDTQYF
- | TRBJ1-5 | - | TRBV6-6 | TGTGCCAGCAGTTACTCGACAGCTTACAATCAGCCCCAGCATTTT | CASSYSTAYNQPQHF
- | TRBJ1-5 | - | TRBV7-6 | TGTGCCAGCAGCTTAGGGCAGTCAGTTCCAGGTTTGACGGGTCAGCCCCAGCATTTT | CASSLGQSVPGLTGQPQHF
- | TRBJ2-4 | - | TRBV27 | TGTGCCAGCAGTTCGGGGGCGCGACACAACATTCAGTACTTC | CASSSGARHNIQYF
- | TRBJ2-5 | - | TRBV5-4 | TGTGCCAGCAGCTTGGGGGCGCAAGAGACCCAGTACTTC | CASSLGAQETQYF
- | TRBJ2-5 | - | TRBV7-9 | TGTGCCAGCAGCACCCAAATCCAAGAGACCCAGTACTTC | CASSTQIQETQYF
once | TRBJ1-6 | - | TRBV7-9 | TGTGCCAGCAGCTTAAACGTAAATTCACCCCTCCACTTT | CASSLNVNSPLHF
- | TRBJ1-4 | - | TRBV28 | TGTGCCAGCAGTTTGGGTCAACGAGAAAAACTGTTTTTT | CASSLGQREKLFF
- | TRBJ2-3 | - | TRBV7-2 | TGTGCCAGCAGCCCCGACAGATACACAGATACGCAGTATTTT | CASSPDRYTDTQYF
- | TRBJ1-2 | - | TRBV6-5 | TGTGCCAGCAGTTCGGAGGGTGGCTACACCTTC | CASSSEGGYTF
- | TRBJ1-2 | - | TRBV30 | TGTGCCTCCCTCGGGGGGGGGAACTATGGCTACACCTTC | CASLGGGNYGYTF
- | TRBJ1-1 | TRBD1 | TRBV6-5 | TGTGCCAGCAGAATCCGGGACAGAGACACTGAAGCTTTCTTT | CASRIRDRDTEAFF